The text below deals with one T cell receptor (beta chain). The specificity of this receptor is unknown. No much larger clone is present one base from it, and per-base qualities are unavailable. The sample is drawn from a study of blood T cell repertoires in COVID-19 (dated by TCRdb to the early 2020s). About the study as a whole: The collaborator samples originated in the United States, Italy and Spain and spanned the acute and convalescent phases of COVID-19. The material from the prospective study consisted of cDNA or gDNA derived from T cells, B-cell-depleted T cells, or PBMCs. Subjects who had been exposed to COVID-19, were actively infected with it, or had recovered from it provided the deeply sampled blood TCRbeta repertoires that made up the dataset. A freely available public database, intended as a resource for researchers studying the immune response to SARS-CoV-2, is where the repertoires were released. The samples were drawn from the first 160 participants of the ongoing ImmuneRACE study and from 1,200 or so subjects provided by 6 global collaborators. Nearly every sample came with metadata listing a de-identified subject ID, COVID-19 status, age in years and sex. Where HLA class I and class II types were available, the types were taken from metadata supplied by the sample provider, not from assay-based typing.

Overall results and qualifications from the work: How much clinical and demographic metadata was included differed by source and by participant, and the metadata was provided uncurated.

Each collaborating institution followed its own protocols to collect whole blood in K2EDTA tubes. For TCRbeta analysis, collaborator samples were shipped as frozen whole blood, as isolated PBMCs, or as DNA extracted from either sample type. TCRbeta CDR3 regions were amplified from genomic DNA by means of the immunoSEQ Assay, a bias-controlled multiplex PCR. The authors processed their data as follows. The number of nucleated cells in each sample was estimated by amplification of reference gene primers within the assay. Sequence reads were collapsed and filtered to measure the absolute abundance of every unique TCRbeta CDR3 rearrangement. Productive Simpson clonality was computed per sample as the square root of Simpson's diversity index over productive rearrangements. TCRdb took over this immuneACCESS table, retaining in-frame rearrangements with V and J assigned. Such tables are incomplete; in checked studies, under half of the missing clones stem from an unresolved V gene, and the remainder is unexplained. V, J and clone size derive from that table, while D and trimming were established from the DNA sequence. This sample comprises fewer than 25,000 clones, about four fifths of them detected only once. Under 8% of the sample rests with the top ten.

The CDR3 starts with the cysteine, ends with the phenylalanine, and has 15 residues. Solely the CDR3 DNA is kept, with 45 bases framed from the first base. At the junction V is shortened by 6 bases and J by 5 bases, with 14 bases in between. CDR1 and CDR2 are read off the germline V gene as MDHEN and SYDVKM. Sequences were obtained from peripheral blood. The rearrangement combines TRBV28 with TRBJ2-6; the best D guess is TRBD2, with 7 bases matching. This clonotype was sampled from an older man with acute or convalescent COVID-19. CDR3 protein: CASRGGAKRANVLTF. The DNA reads TGTGCCAGCAGGGGGGGGGCAAAGAGGGCCAACGTCCTGACTTTC.